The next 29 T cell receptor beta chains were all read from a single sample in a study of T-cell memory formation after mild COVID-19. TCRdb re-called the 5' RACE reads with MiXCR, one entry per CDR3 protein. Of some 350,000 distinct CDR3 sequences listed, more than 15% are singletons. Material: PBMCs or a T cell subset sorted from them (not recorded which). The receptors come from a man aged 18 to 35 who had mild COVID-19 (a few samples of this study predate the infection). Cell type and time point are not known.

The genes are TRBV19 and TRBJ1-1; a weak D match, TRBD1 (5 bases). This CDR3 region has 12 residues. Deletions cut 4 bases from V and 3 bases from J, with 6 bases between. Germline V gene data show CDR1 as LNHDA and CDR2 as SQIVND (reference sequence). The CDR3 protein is CASSRGYTEAFF. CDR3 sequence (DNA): TGTGCCAGTAGTAGGGGGTACACTGAAGCTTTCTTT.

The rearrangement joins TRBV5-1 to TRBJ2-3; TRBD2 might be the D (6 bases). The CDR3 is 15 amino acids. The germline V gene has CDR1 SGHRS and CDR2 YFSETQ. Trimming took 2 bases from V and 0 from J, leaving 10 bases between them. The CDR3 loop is CASSFMRGSTDTQYF. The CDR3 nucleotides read TGCGCCAGCAGCTTCATGCGGGGTAGCACAGATACGCAGTATTTT. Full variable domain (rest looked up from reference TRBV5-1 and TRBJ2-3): KAGVTQTPRYLIKTRGQQVTLSCSPISGHRSVSWYQQTPGQGLQFLFEYFSETQRNKGNFPGRFSGRQFSNSRSEMNVSTLELGDSALYLCASSFMRGSTDTQYFGPGTRLTVL.

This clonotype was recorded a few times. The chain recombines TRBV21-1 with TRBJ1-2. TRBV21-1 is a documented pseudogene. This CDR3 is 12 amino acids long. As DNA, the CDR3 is TGTGCCAGCAGCAATGGGGTTTGTGGCTACACCTTC. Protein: CASSNGVCGYTF.

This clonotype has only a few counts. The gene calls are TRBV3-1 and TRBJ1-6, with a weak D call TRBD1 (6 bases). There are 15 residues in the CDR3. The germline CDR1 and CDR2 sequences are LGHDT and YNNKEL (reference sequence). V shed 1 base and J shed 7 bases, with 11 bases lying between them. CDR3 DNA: TGTGCCAGCAGCCAAGGGGGAGGACAGAATTCACCCCTCCACTTT. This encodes CASSQGGGQNSPLHF.

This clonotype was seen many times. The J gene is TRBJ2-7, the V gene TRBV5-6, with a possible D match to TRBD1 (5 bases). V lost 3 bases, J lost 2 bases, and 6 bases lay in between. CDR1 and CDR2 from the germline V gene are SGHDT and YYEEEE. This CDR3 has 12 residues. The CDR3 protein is CASSSGPYEQYV. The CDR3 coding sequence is TGTGCCAGCAGCTCAGGGCCCTACGAGCAGTACGTC.

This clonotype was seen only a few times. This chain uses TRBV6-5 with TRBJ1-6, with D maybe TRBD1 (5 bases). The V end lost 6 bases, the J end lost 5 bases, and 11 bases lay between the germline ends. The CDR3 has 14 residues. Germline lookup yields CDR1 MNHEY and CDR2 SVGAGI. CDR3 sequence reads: CASRPGRDNSPLHF. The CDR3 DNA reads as TGTGCCAGCAGACCGGGACGGGATAATTCACCCCTCCACTTT.

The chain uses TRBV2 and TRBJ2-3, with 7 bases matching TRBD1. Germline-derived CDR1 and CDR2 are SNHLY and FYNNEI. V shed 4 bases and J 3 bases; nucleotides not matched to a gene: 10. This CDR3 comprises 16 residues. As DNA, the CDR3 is TGTGCCAGCAGTGGGGACAGCGAAGACGGGACAGATACGCAGTATTTT. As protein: CASSGDSEDGTDTQYF.

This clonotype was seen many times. Here the CDR3 reads CASSLAGTEQETQYF. DNA of the CDR3: TGTGCCAGCAGCTTAGCTGGGACAGAGCAAGAGACCCAGTACTTC. The rearrangement links TRBV7-2 to TRBJ2-5; 7 bases are a match to TRBD1. Germline V gene data show CDR1 as SGHTA and CDR2 as FQGNSA. Unmatched junction bases numbered 3, after V lost 0 bases and J lost 2 bases. The CDR3 has 15 residues.

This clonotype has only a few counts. The CDR3 DNA follows: TGTGCCAGCAGCGACCCAGGACAGGGGGCAGATACGCAGTATTTT. Translated: CASSDPGQGADTQYF. The chain couples TRBV25-1 to TRBJ2-3; 10 nucleotides line up with TRBD1. In germline, CDR1 is MGHDK, CDR2 SYGVNS. V lost 6 bases to trimming and J lost 4 bases; unmatched junction nucleotides: 7. The CDR3 is 15 amino acids.

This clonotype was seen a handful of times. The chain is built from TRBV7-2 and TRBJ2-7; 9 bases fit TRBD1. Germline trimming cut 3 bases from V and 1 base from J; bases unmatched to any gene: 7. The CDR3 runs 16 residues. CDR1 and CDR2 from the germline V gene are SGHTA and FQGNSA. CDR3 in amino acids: CASSFAPGQGSYEQYF. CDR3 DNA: TGTGCCAGCAGCTTTGCCCCCGGACAGGGGTCCTACGAGCAGTACTTC.

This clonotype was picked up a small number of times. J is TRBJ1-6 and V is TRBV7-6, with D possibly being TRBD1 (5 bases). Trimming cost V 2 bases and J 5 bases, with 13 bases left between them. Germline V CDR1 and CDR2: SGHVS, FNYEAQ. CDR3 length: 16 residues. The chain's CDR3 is CASSLYGGADNSPLHF. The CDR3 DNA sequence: TGTGCCAGCAGCTTATACGGCGGGGCCGATAATTCACCCCTCCACTTT.

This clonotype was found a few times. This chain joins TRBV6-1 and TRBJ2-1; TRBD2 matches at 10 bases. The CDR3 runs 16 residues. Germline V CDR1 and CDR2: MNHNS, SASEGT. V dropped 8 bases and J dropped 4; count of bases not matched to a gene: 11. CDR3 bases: TGTGCCAGCCTCTCCCACCTAGCGGGAGCATACAATGAGCAGTTCTTC. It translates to CASLSHLAGAYNEQFF.

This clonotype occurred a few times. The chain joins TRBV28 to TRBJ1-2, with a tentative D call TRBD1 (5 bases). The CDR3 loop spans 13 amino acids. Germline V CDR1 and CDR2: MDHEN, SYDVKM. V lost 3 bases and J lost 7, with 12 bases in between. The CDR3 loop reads CASSLMQGSGYTF. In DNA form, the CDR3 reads TGTGCCAGCAGTTTGATGCAGGGCTCTGGCTACACCTTC.

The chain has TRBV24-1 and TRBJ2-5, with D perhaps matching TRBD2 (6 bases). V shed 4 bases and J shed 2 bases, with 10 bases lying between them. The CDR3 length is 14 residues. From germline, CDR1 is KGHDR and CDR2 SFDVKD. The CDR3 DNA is TGTGCCACCAGTGACGGACTACTACAAGAGACCCAGTACTTC. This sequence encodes CATSDGLLQETQYF.

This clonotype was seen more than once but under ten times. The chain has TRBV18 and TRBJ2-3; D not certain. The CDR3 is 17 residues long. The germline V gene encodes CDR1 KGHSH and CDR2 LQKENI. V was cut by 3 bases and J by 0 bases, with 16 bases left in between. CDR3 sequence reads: CASSPLGPGASTDTQYF. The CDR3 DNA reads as TGTGCCAGCTCACCCCTTGGCCCCGGTGCTAGCACAGATACGCAGTATTTT.

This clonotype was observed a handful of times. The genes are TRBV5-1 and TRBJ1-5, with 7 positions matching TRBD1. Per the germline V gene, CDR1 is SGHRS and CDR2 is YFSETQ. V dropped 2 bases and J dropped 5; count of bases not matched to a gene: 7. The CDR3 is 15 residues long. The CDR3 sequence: CASSFSGGADQPQHF. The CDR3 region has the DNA TGCGCCAGCAGCTTTTCAGGGGGAGCTGATCAGCCCCAGCATTTT.

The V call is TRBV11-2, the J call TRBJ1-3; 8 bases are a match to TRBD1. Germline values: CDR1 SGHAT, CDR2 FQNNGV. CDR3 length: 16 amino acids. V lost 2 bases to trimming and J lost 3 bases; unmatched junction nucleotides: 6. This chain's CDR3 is CASSLQWTGIGNTIYF. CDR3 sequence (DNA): TGTGCCAGCAGCTTACAGTGGACAGGGATTGGAAACACCATATATTTT.

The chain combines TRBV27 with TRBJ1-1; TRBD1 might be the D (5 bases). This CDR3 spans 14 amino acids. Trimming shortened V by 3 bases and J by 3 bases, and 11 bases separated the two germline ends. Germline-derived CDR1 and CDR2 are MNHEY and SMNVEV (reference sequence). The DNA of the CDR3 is TGTGCCAGCAGTTTCTCAGGGCCAGACACTGAAGCTTTCTTT. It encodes CASSFSGPDTEAFF.

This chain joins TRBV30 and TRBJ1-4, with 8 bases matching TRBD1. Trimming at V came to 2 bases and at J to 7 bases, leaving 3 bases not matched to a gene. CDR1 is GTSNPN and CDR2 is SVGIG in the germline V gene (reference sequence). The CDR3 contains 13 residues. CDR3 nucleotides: TGTGCCTGGAGTCCCGACAGGGGTGAAAAACTGTTTTTT. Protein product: CAWSPDRGEKLFF.

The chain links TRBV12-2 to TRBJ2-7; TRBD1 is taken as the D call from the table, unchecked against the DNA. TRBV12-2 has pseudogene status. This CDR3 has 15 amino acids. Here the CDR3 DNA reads TGTGCAAGTCGCCCGGGCAGCGGCGCAGCCTACGAGCAGTACTTC. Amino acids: CASRPGSGAAYEQYF.

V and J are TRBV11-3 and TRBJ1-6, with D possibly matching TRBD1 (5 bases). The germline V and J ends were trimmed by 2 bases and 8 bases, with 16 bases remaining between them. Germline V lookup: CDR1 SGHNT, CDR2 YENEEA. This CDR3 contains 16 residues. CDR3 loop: CASSLRRDSLDSPLHF. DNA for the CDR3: TGTGCCAGCAGCTTAAGGAGGGACTCTTTGGATTCACCCCTCCACTTT.

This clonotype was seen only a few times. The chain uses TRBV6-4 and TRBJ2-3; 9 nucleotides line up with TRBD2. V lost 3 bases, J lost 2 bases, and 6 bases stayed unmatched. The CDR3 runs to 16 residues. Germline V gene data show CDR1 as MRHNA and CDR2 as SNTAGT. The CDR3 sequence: CASSDVGGGATDTQYF. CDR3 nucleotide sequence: TGTGCCAGCAGTGATGTAGGCGGGGGGGCCACAGATACGCAGTATTTT.

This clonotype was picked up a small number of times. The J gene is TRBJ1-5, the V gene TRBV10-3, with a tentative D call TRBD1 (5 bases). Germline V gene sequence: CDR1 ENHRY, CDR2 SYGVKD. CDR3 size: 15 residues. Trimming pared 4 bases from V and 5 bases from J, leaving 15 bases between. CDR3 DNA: TGTGCCATCAGTGTTGGACTGGGGGGGGATCAGCCCCAGCATTTT. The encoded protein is CAISVGLGGDQPQHF.

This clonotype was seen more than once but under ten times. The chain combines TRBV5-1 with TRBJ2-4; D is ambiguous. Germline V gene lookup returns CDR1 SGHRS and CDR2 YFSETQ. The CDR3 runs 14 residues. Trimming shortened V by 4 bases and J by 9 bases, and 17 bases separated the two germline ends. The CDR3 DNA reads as TGCGCCAGCAGCCCCGGTGGACCTTTCCCCATTCAGTACTTC. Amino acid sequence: CASSPGGPFPIQYF.

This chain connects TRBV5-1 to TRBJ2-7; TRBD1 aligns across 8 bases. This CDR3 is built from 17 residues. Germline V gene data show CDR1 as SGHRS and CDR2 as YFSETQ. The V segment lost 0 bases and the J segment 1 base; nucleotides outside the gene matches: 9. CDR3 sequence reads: CASSLELGQGLSYEQYF. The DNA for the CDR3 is TGCGCCAGCAGCTTGGAACTCGGACAGGGATTGTCCTACGAGCAGTACTTC.

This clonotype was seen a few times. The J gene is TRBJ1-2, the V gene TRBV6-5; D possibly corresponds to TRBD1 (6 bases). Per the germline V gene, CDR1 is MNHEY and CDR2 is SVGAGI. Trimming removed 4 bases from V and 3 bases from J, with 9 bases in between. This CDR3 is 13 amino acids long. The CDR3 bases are TGTGCCAGCAGTTCAGGGGCTTACTATGGCTACACCTTC. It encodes CASSSGAYYGYTF.

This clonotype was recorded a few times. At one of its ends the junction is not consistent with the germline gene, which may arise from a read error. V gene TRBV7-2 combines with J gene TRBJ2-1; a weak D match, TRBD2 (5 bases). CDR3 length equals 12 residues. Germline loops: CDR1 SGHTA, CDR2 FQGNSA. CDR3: CASSLERASSRF. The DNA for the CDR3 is TGTGCCAGCAGCTTAGAGAGGGCTAGCAGTCGTTTC.

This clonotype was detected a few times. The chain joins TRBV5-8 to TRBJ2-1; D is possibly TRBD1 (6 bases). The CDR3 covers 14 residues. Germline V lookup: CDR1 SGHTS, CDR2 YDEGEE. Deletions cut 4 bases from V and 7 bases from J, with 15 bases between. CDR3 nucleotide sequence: TGTGCCAGCAGCCTAAACGGACAGTTGAATGAGCAGTTCTTC. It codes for CASSLNGQLNEQFF.

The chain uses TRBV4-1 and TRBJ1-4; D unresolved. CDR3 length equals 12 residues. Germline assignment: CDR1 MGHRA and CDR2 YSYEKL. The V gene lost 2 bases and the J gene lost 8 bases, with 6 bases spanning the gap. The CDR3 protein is CASSQRTEKLFF. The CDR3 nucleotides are TGCGCCAGCAGCCAACGTACCGAAAAACTGTTTTTT.